This note documents a single T cell receptor (beta chain) sequence. The ends lost 2 bases at V and 7 bases at J; junction bases unmatched: 6. The CDR3 runs to 14 residues. Germline CDR1 reads MDHEN; CDR2 reads SYDVKM. This table comes from immunoSEQ multiplex PCR, and its TCRdb copy is limited to in-frame clones, with some not included. The sample has roughly 350,000 clones, approximately 92% seen once. The data were taken from a study of blood T cell repertoires in COVID-19. The receptor comes from a woman younger than 45 who had recovered from COVID-19. The chain employs TRBV28 and TRBJ2-7; 9 bases are a match to TRBD2. The sequencing input was PBMCs or T cells enriched from blood (not recorded which). DNA for the CDR3: TGTGCCAGCAGTTTAGGGCTAGCGGGATCTGAGCAGTACTTC. It translates to CASSLGLAGSEQYF.